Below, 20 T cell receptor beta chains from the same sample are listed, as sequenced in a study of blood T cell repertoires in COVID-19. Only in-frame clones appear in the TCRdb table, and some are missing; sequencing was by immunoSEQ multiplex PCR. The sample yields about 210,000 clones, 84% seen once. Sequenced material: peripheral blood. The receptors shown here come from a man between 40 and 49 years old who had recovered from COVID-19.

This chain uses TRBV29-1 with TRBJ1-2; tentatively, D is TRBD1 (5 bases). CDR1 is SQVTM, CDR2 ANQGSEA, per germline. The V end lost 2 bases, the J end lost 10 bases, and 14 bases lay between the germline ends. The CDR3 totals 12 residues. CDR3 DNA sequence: TGCAGCGTTGAAAATCGCGGGGGTTCCTACACCTTC. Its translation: CSVENRGGSYTF.

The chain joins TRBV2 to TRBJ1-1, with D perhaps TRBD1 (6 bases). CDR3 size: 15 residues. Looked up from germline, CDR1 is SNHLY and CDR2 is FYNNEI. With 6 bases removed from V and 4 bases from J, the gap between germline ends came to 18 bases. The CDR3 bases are TGTGCCAGCAGAGATCCCGCAGGGGCGCGCACTGAAGCTTTCTTT. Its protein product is CASRDPAGARTEAFF. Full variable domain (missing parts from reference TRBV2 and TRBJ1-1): EPEVTQTPSHQVTQMGQEVILRCVPISNHLYFYWYRQILGQKVEFLVSFYNNEISEKSEIFDDQFSVERPDGSNFTLKIRSTKLEDSAMYFCASRDPAGARTEAFFGQGTRLTVV.

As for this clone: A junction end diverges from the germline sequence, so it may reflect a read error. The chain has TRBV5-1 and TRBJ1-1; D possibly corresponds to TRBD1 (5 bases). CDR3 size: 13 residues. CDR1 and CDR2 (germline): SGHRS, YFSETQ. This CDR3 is CASTLGGDTEAFF. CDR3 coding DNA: TGCGCCAGCACCTTGGGGGGAGACACTGAAGCTTTCTTT.

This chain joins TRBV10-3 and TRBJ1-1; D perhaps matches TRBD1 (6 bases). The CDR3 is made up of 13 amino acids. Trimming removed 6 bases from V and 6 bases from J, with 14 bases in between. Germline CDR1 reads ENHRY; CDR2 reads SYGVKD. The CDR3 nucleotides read TGTGCCATCAGCCCAGACAGGTTAGCTGAAGCTTTCTTT. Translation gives CAISPDRLAEAFF.

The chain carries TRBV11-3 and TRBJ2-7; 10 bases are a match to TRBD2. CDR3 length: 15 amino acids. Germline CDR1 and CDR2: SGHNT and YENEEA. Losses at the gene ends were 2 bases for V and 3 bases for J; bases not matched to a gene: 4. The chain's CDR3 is CASSLTASGGYEQYF. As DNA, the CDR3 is TGTGCCAGCAGCTTAACCGCTAGCGGGGGCTACGAGCAGTACTTC.

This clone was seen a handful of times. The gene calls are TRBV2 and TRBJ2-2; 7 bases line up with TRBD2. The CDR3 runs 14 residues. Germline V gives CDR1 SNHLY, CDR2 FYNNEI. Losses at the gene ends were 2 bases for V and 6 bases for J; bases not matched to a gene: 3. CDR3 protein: CASSELREAGELFF. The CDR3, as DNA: TGTGCCAGCAGTGAACTCCGGGAGGCCGGGGAGCTGTTTTTT.

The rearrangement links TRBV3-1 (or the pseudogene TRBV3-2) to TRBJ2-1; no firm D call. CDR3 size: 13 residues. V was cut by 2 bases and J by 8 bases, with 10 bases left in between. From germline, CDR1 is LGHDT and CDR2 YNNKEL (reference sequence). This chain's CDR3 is CASSQQLSYEQFF. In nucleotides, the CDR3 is TGTGCCAGCAGCCAACAACTTAGCTATGAGCAGTTCTTC.

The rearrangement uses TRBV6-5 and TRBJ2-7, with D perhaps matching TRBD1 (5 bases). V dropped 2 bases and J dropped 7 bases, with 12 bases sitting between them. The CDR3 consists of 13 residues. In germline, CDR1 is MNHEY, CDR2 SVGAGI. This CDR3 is CASSYTGYREQYF. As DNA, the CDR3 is TGTGCCAGCAGTTACACAGGATACCGAGAGCAGTACTTC.

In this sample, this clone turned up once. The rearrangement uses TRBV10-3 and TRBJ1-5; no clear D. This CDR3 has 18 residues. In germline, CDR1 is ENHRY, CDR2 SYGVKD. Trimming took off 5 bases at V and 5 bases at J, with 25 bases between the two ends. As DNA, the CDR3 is TGTGCCATCAGTCCTTTACCCGTGACCGGGCGGGAGGATCAGCCCCAGCATTTT. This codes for CAISPLPVTGREDQPQHF.

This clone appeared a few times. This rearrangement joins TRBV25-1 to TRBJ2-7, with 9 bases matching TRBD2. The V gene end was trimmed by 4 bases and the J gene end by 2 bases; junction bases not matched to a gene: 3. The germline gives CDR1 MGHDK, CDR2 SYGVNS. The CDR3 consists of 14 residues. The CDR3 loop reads CASSALAGTYEQYF. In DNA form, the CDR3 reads TGTGCCAGCAGTGCGCTAGCGGGGACCTACGAGCAGTACTTC.

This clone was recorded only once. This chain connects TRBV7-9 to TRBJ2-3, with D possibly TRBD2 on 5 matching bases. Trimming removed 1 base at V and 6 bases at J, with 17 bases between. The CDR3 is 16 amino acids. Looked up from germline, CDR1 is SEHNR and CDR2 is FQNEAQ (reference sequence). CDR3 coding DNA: TGTGCCAGCAGCTTAGGAGCGGTGCTCCCCGGGGATACGCAGTATTTT. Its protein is CASSLGAVLPGDTQYF.

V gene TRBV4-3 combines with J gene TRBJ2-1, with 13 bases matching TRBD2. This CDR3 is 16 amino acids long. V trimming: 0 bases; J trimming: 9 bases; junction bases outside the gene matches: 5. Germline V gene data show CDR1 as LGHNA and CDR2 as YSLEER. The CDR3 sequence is CASSQEGLAGWGEQFF. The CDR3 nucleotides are TGCGCCAGCAGCCAAGAGGGACTAGCGGGGTGGGGTGAGCAGTTCTTC.

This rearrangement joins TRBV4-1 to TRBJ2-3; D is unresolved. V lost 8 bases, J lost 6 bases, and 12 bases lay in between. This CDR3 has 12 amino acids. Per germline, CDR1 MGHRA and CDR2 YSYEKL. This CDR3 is CASSTSADTQYF. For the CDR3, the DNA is TGCGCCAGCTCTACGAGCGCGGATACGCAGTATTTT.

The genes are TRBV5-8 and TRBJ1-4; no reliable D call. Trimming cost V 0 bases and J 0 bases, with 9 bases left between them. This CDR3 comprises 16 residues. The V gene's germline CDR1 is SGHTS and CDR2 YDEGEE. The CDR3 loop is CASSLGRLATNEKLFF. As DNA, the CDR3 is TGTGCCAGCAGCTTGGGGAGACTTGCAACTAATGAAAAACTGTTTTTT.

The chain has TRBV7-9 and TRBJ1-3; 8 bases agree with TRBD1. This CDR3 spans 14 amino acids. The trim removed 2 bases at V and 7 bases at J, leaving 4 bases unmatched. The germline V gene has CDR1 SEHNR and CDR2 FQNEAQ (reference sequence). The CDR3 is CASSLTRTGNTIYF. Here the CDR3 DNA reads TGTGCCAGCAGCTTAACGAGGACAGGGAACACCATATATTTT.

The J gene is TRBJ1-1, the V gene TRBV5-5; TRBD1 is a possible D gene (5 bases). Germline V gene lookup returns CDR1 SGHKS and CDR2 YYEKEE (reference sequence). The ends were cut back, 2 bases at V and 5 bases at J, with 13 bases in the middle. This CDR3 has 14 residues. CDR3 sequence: CASSFLGAWTEAFF. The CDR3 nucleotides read TGTGCCAGCAGCTTCCTAGGGGCTTGGACTGAAGCTTTCTTT.

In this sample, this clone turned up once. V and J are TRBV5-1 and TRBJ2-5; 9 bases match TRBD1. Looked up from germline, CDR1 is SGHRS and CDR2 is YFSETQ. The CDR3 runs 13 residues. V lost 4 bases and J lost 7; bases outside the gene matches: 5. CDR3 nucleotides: TGCGCCAGCAGCATGGGACAGGGAGGGACCCAGTACTTC. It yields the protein CASSMGQGGTQYF.

The CDR3 DNA is TGTGCCAGCTCACCACTCCGGGATGAGGGGTTCTTC. Amino acids: CASSPLRDEGFF. This sequence joins TRBV18 and TRBJ2-1; D is possibly TRBD2 (5 bases). The CDR3 contains 12 residues. In germline, CDR1 is KGHSH, CDR2 LQKENI. V was clipped by 1 base and J by 15 bases, with 13 bases between them.

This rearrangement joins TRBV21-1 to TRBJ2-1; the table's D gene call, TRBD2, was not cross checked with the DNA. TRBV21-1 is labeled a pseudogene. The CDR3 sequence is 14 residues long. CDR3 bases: TGTGCCAGCAGCAAAAACGTCGGGGGAAATGAGCAGTTCTTC. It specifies CASSKNVGGNEQFF.

CDR3 residues: CASSARQGSGTEAFF. The CDR3 DNA follows: TGTGCCAGCTCGGCTCGACAGGGGTCGGGCACTGAAGCTTTCTTT. This chain links TRBV18 with TRBJ1-1, with 8 bases lining up with TRBD1. The CDR3 totals 15 residues. The junction had 10 bases not matched to a gene; V was cut back by 6 bases and J by 4 bases. Germline CDR1 is KGHSH and CDR2 is LQKENI.